This T cell receptor (beta chain) was obtained from a study of Graves' ophthalmopathy and Graves' hyperthyroidism. The sequenced template was RNA, covering the TCR beta CDR3 region. Following a first-round RT-PCR that used HTBI primers, a second-round multiplex PCR was carried out. TCRdb processed the multiplex PCR reads anew with MiXCR; each CDR3 protein has one entry. The sample has about 380,000 distinct CDR3 sequences; approximately 15% are singletons. This clonotype was observed a handful of times. The CDR3 has 12 residues. Deletions cut 6 bases from V and 2 bases from J, with 8 bases between. CDR1 and CDR2 (germline): MDHEN, SYDVKM.

This sequence originates from a woman younger than 35 with stable Graves' hyperthyroidism. This chain joins TRBV28 and TRBJ2-7, with D hard to call. The sequenced sample was peripheral blood. The CDR3 spells CASRPDTYEQYF. In DNA form, the CDR3 reads TGTGCCAGCAGACCCGACACCTACGAGCAGTACTTC.